The rows below give T cell receptor beta chains drawn from one sample of a study of cytomegalovirus exposure and HLA in healthy donors. TCRdb's table, derived via immunoSEQ multiplex PCR, lists solely in-frame clones and lacks some. The data contain about 70,000 clones, around 74% of them singletons. Material for sequencing was PBMCs. The receptors stem from a woman aged 60-70 years in good health and CMV-seropositive. The CDR3 runs from the conserved cysteine through the conserved F or W. D genes are given only for firm matches. The size of a clone is reported for some rows only, either as once, few or many, or as a class for expanded clones.

TRBJ2-3 TRBD2 . TRBV5-1 CASSLAVSGGVADTQYF TGCGCCAGCAGCTTGGCGGTTAGCGGGGGGGTCGCGGATACGCAGTATTTT
TRBJ2-1 TRBD2 . TRBV5-1 CASSLAQRGLGEQFF TGCGCCAGCAGCTTGGCCCAGCGGGGGCTCGGTGAGCAGTTCTTC
TRBJ1-1 . few TRBV6-7 CASSRRVMNTEAFF TGTGCCAGCAGCCGTCGGGTAATGAACACTGAAGCTTTCTTT
TRBJ1-5 . . TRBV19 CASTGAIFQPQHF TGTGCCAGTACGGGTGCTATCTTTCAGCCCCAGCATTTT
TRBJ1-2 TRBD1 many TRBV19 CASSSGTGRGYTF TGTGCCAGTAGTTCTGGGACAGGGAGAGGCTACACCTTC
TRBJ2-1 TRBD2 . TRBV7-7 CASSLAGVHNEQFF TGTGCTAGCAGCTTAGCGGGAGTTCACAATGAGCAGTTCTTC
TRBJ2-6 TRBD1 . TRBV5-1 CASSLDRRGNGANVLTF TGCGCCAGCAGCTTGGATCGCAGGGGGAATGGGGCCAACGTCCTGACTTTC
TRBJ1-3 TRBD1 . TRBV28 CASTTGGIRSGNTIYF TGTGCCAGCACCACAGGGGGTATACGCTCTGGAAACACCATATATTTT
TRBJ2-7 . . TRBV19 CASSSGDLWEQYF TGTGCCAGTAGTAGCGGGGACTTATGGGAGCAGTACTTC
TRBJ1-2 . few TRBV5-6 CASSLAAGTPAGDGYTF TGTGCCAGCAGCTTGGCGGCCGGGACACCCGCCGGGGATGGCTACACCTTC
TRBJ2-5 TRBD2 . TRBV28 CASSLSRLAGLETQYF TGTGCCAGCAGTTTATCGAGGCTAGCGGGATTAGAGACCCAGTACTTC
TRBJ1-3 . . TRBV4-1 CASSQTSTVSGNTIYF TGCGCCAGCAGCCAAACTTCGACAGTCTCTGGAAACACCATATATTTT
TRBJ2-1 TRBD2 . TRBV11-2 CASRAGTSSYNEQFF TGTGCCAGCAGGGCTGGGACTAGCTCCTACAATGAGCAGTTCTTC
TRBJ1-2 . . TRBV18 CASSPGTSGYTF TGTGCCAGCTCACCTGGGACATCCGGCTACACCTTC
TRBJ2-3 TRBD1 . TRBV29-1 CSVFHRGRADTQYF TGCAGCGTTTTTCACAGGGGACGGGCAGATACGCAGTATTTT
TRBJ2-1 . . TRBV2 CASSGVIGGDEQFF TGTGCCAGCAGTGGCGTGATTGGCGGGGATGAGCAGTTCTTC
TRBJ2-3 TRBD2 . TRBV6-1 CASGKRGSTDTQYF TGTGCCAGCGGAAAGCGGGGATCGACAGATACGCAGTATTTT
TRBJ2-3 . . TRBV10-1 CASSESSGGGSDTQYF TGCGCCAGCAGTGAGTCCTCGGGGGGCGGCTCAGATACGCAGTATTTT
TRBJ1-1 . . TRBV5-1 CASGAGARTEAFF TGCGCCAGCGGGGCGGGGGCTAGGACTGAAGCTTTCTTT
TRBJ1-4 TRBD1 once TRBV19 CASSQTPTGGRGEKLFF TGTGCCAGTAGCCAAACGCCAACAGGGGGCAGAGGTGAAAAACTGTTTTTT
TRBJ2-1 TRBD2 . TRBV7-9 CASSSGLAGVNEQFF TGTGCCAGCAGCTCGGGACTAGCGGGAGTAAATGAGCAGTTCTTC
TRBJ1-4 TRBD1 . TRBV5-1 CASSVRTGDEKLFF TGCGCCAGCAGCGTACGGACAGGGGATGAAAAACTGTTTTTT
TRBJ1-4 . . TRBV5-1 CASSLDQLRVLMGEKLFF TGCGCCAGCAGCTTGGACCAATTGAGGGTTTTAATGGGTGAAAAACTGTTTTTT
TRBJ2-1 . . TRBV30 CAWSVHAGATYNEQFF TGTGCCTGGAGTGTACACGCGGGGGCTACCTACAATGAGCAGTTCTTC
TRBJ1-5 TRBD1 . TRBV27 CASRRQGTDQPQHF TGTGCCAGCAGGAGACAGGGGACCGATCAGCCCCAGCATTTT
TRBJ2-7 . . TRBV5-4 CASSLRDAGEQYF TGTGCCAGCAGCCTACGGGACGCGGGGGAGCAGTACTTC
TRBJ2-2 . . TRBV30 CAWSQGVTVGELFF TGTGCCTGGAGTCAAGGGGTTACGGTCGGGGAGCTGTTTTTT
TRBJ1-2 . . TRBV9 CASSVVSYGYTF TGTGCCAGCAGCGTAGTCTCTTATGGCTACACCTTC
TRBJ1-2 TRBD1 . TRBV29-1 CSSGTANYGYTF TGCAGTTCCGGGACAGCTAACTATGGCTACACCTTC
TRBJ1-4 TRBD1 . TRBV6-6 CASSLGQGIEKLFF TGTGCCAGCAGTCTGGGACAGGGAATTGAAAAACTGTTTTTT
TRBJ1-1 TRBD1 few TRBV5-4 CASSARDRRTEAFF TGTGCCAGCAGCGCCCGGGACAGGAGAACTGAAGCTTTCTTT
TRBJ1-1 . . TRBV19 CASSPRDTEAFF TGTGCCAGTAGTCCGCGGGACACTGAAGCTTTCTTT
TRBJ1-5 . . TRBV19 CASSPGHSNQPQHF TGTGCCAGTAGTCCTGGACATAGCAATCAGCCCCAGCATTTT
TRBJ1-6 . . TRBV2 CASLLEVSDNSPLHF TGTGCCAGCCTTTTGGAGGTCAGCGATAATTCACCCCTCCACTTT
TRBJ2-1 . . TRBV7-9 CASSRSSYNEQFF TGTGCCAGCAGCCGGAGCTCCTACAATGAGCAGTTCTTC
TRBJ2-1 TRBD2 few TRBV2 CASSGRGSSYNEQFF TGTGCCAGCAGTGGACGCGGGAGCTCCTACAATGAGCAGTTCTTC
TRBJ1-1 TRBD1 . TRBV30 CASDRADTEAFF TGTGCCTCTGACAGGGCGGACACTGAAGCTTTCTTT
TRBJ2-3 TRBD1 once TRBV2 CASSDGHTGGTDTQYF TGTGCCAGCAGTGATGGTCACACAGGGGGCACAGATACGCAGTATTTT
TRBJ1-2 TRBD1 . TRBV4-1 CASSSPGQGHGYTF TGCGCCAGCAGCTCCCCGGGACAGGGGCATGGCTACACCTTC
TRBJ2-7 . . TRBV11-3 CASSLEPGNTRYF TGTGCCAGCAGCTTGGAACCGGGGAATACACGGTACTTC
TRBJ1-2 . . TRBV10-3 CAISGSLRGYTF TGTGCCATCAGCGGGAGCCTGAGGGGCTACACCTTC
TRBJ2-7 TRBD1 . TRBV18 CASSDTGQLYEQYF TGTGCCAGCTCGGACACGGGACAGTTGTACGAGCAGTACTTC
TRBJ2-7 TRBD2 . TRBV7-6 CASSSNSGGPIEQYF TGTGCCAGCAGCTCCAACAGCGGGGGTCCGATCGAGCAGTACTTC
TRBJ2-1 . . TRBV30 CAWSVLVAAYNEQFF TGTGCCTGGAGTGTACTAGTGGCTGCCTACAATGAGCAGTTCTTC
TRBJ2-1 TRBD1 . TRBV18 CASSPQGQFYNEQFF TGTGCCAGCTCACCACAGGGACAGTTTTACAATGAGCAGTTCTTC
TRBJ2-3 TRBD2 . TRBV5-6 CASSFYGRDSTDTQYF TGTGCCAGCAGCTTTTACGGGAGGGATAGCACAGATACCCAGTATTTT
TRBJ1-5 . few TRBV7-2 CASSLVGGNQPQHF TGTGCCAGCAGCTTAGTAGGCGGGAATCAGCCCCAGCATTTT
TRBJ2-3 TRBD2 . TRBV5-1 CASSLGLAGSEDTQYF TGCGCCAGCAGCTTGGGACTAGCGGGGTCCGAGGATACGCAGTATTTT
TRBJ1-4 TRBD1 . TRBV29-1 CSVGGGPSTNEKLFF TGCAGCGTTGGAGGGGGCCCTTCAACTAATGAAAAACTGTTTTTT
TRBJ2-1 . . TRBV6-1 CASDRGNSYNEQFF TGTGCCAGCGACCGCGGGAACTCCTACAATGAGCAGTTCTTC
TRBJ2-5 TRBD1 . TRBV6-1 CASSVQGQETQYF TGTGCCAGCAGTGTACAGGGGCAAGAGACCCAGTACTTC
TRBJ1-2 . . TRBV5-4 CASSPDRNYGYTF TGTGCCAGCAGCCCCGACAGGAACTATGGCTACACCTTC